These T cell receptor beta chains were read from a single sample in a study of blood T cell repertoires in COVID-19. TCRdb's copy holds only in-frame clones and misses some; the assay was immunoSEQ multiplex PCR. The data contain 200,000 to 250,000 clones, more than 75% of them singletons. The sample consisted of peripheral blood. The receptors here all came from a woman older than 75 with COVID-19, enrolled during active disease. The CDR3 runs from the conserved cysteine through the conserved F or W. D genes are given only for firm matches. Clone size is not always given. Where it is, it says once, few, many or a class for expanded clones.

j_gene: TRBJ2-7
v_gene: TRBV9
d_gene: .
abundance: .
CDR3nt: TGTGCCAGCAGCGTAGCTCCCACAGGGAACGAGCAGTACTTC
CDR3aa: CASSVAPTGNEQYF

j_gene: TRBJ2-3
v_gene: TRBV9
d_gene: .
abundance: .
CDR3nt: TGTGCCAGCAGCGTAGCTACGGGAGTAGCCACAGATACGCAGTATTTT
CDR3aa: CASSVATGVATDTQYF

j_gene: TRBJ2-1
v_gene: TRBV18
d_gene: .
abundance: .
CDR3nt: TGTGCCAGCTCGGTTTCAGGGGAGCAGTTCTTC
CDR3aa: CASSVSGEQFF

j_gene: TRBJ1-3
v_gene: TRBV6-1
d_gene: .
abundance: .
CDR3nt: TGTGCCAGCAGGGAAGGGGCGCTGAACTCTGGAAACACCATATATTTT
CDR3aa: CASREGALNSGNTIYF

j_gene: TRBJ1-1
v_gene: TRBV11-2
d_gene: .
abundance: .
CDR3nt: TGTGCCAGCAGCTTAGAACGGGGGACTGAAGCTTTCTTT
CDR3aa: CASSLERGTEAFF

j_gene: TRBJ1-6
v_gene: TRBV2
d_gene: .
abundance: few
CDR3nt: TGTGCCAGCAGGGAAACGGTCATTAATTCACCCCTCCACTTT
CDR3aa: CASRETVINSPLHF

j_gene: TRBJ1-1
v_gene: TRBV6-5
d_gene: .
abundance: once
CDR3nt: TGTGCCAGCAGTTCCCCGGGAGGGGTGGACACTGAAGCTTTCTTT
CDR3aa: CASSSPGGVDTEAFF

j_gene: TRBJ1-2
v_gene: TRBV24-1
d_gene: TRBD1
abundance: .
CDR3nt: TGTGCCACCAGTGGGGACAGCCGGCCCTATGGCTACACCTTC
CDR3aa: CATSGDSRPYGYTF

j_gene: TRBJ2-3
v_gene: TRBV5-1
d_gene: .
abundance: .
CDR3nt: TGCGCCAGCAGCTTGCCTAGCACAGATACGCAGTATTTT
CDR3aa: CASSLPSTDTQYF

j_gene: TRBJ1-1
v_gene: TRBV6-5
d_gene: .
abundance: .
CDR3nt: TGTGCCAGCAGCCTGACAGGTTCTGAAGCTTTCTTT
CDR3aa: CASSLTGSEAFF

j_gene: TRBJ1-2
v_gene: TRBV15
d_gene: TRBD1
abundance: .
CDR3nt: TGTGCCACCAGCAGAGATGGACAGGGGCTAAAGGGCTACACCTTC
CDR3aa: CATSRDGQGLKGYTF

j_gene: TRBJ2-2
v_gene: TRBV4-3
d_gene: TRBD1
abundance: .
CDR3nt: TGCGCCAGCAGCCAAGAGGCGACAGGGACAGGTACCGGGGAGCTGTTTTTT
CDR3aa: CASSQEATGTGTGELFF

j_gene: TRBJ1-1
v_gene: TRBV5-1
d_gene: TRBD1
abundance: .
CDR3nt: TGCGCCAGCAGTGAGGGGGCTGGCACTGAAGCTTTCTTT
CDR3aa: CASSEGAGTEAFF

j_gene: TRBJ2-5
v_gene: TRBV18
d_gene: .
abundance: once
CDR3nt: TGTGCCAGCTCACTCAGGGGTTGGGAGACCCAGTACTTC
CDR3aa: CASSLRGWETQYF

j_gene: TRBJ2-1
v_gene: TRBV6-5
d_gene: TRBD1
abundance: once
CDR3nt: TGTGCCAGCATCGACAGGGGTAGTTCCTACAATGAGCAGTTCTTC
CDR3aa: CASIDRGSSYNEQFF

j_gene: TRBJ1-1
v_gene: TRBV19
d_gene: .
abundance: .
CDR3nt: TGTGCCAGTAGTAAGAGGGAAGGGAACACTGAAGCTTTCTTT
CDR3aa: CASSKREGNTEAFF

j_gene: TRBJ1-4
v_gene: TRBV30
d_gene: .
abundance: .
CDR3nt: TGTGCCTGGACGGGGGAAGGAAAACTGTTTTTT
CDR3aa: CAWTGEGKLFF

j_gene: TRBJ2-3
v_gene: TRBV6-6
d_gene: TRBD2
abundance: .
CDR3nt: TGTGCCAGCAGTCCCGCGGGGGGGGGAGATACGCAGTATTTT
CDR3aa: CASSPAGGGDTQYF

j_gene: TRBJ2-5
v_gene: TRBV11-3
d_gene: TRBD1
abundance: .
CDR3nt: TGTGCCAGCAGCCCAGGAGATGGACAGGGCCAAGAGACCCAGTACTTC
CDR3aa: CASSPGDGQGQETQYF

j_gene: TRBJ2-2
v_gene: TRBV7-9
d_gene: .
abundance: .
CDR3nt: TGTGCCAGCTCTCTTCTACGTACGAACACCGGGGAGCTGTTTTTT
CDR3aa: CASSLLRTNTGELFF

j_gene: TRBJ1-3
v_gene: TRBV6-5
d_gene: .
abundance: .
CDR3nt: TGTGCCAGCAGTCGGACTCGTACTGGAAACACCATATATTTT
CDR3aa: CASSRTRTGNTIYF

j_gene: TRBJ1-4
v_gene: TRBV19
d_gene: TRBD1
abundance: once
CDR3nt: TGTGCCAGTTTTCAGCCCAGGACAGGCCAAGGGAGAGGTGAAAAACTGTTTTTT
CDR3aa: CASFQPRTGQGRGEKLFF

j_gene: TRBJ1-1
v_gene: TRBV2
d_gene: .
abundance: .
CDR3nt: TGTGCCAGCATGGGAGAAGTGAACACTGAAGCTTTCTTT
CDR3aa: CASMGEVNTEAFF

j_gene: TRBJ1-5
v_gene: TRBV18
d_gene: TRBD1
abundance: few
CDR3nt: TGTGCCAGCTCACTGATGGACAGGGGGAGAAGCAATCAGCCCCAGCATTTT
CDR3aa: CASSLMDRGRSNQPQHF

j_gene: TRBJ2-1
v_gene: TRBV14
d_gene: TRBD2
abundance: .
CDR3nt: TGTGCCAGCAGCTCCTATGGGGGGGTGTTCTTC
CDR3aa: CASSSYGGVFF

j_gene: TRBJ2-3
v_gene: TRBV6-5
d_gene: .
abundance: few
CDR3nt: TGTGCCAGCAGTTACGGGACTCCCACAGATACGCAGTATTTT
CDR3aa: CASSYGTPTDTQYF

j_gene: TRBJ1-2
v_gene: TRBV27
d_gene: TRBD1
abundance: .
CDR3nt: TGTGCCAGCAGTCCACACAGGGGTCTCTATGGCTACACCTTC
CDR3aa: CASSPHRGLYGYTF

j_gene: TRBJ1-2
v_gene: TRBV18
d_gene: TRBD1
abundance: .
CDR3nt: TGTGCCAGCTCACCTCGGACAGGGGTTGGTCGAGATGGCTACACCTTC
CDR3aa: CASSPRTGVGRDGYTF

j_gene: TRBJ1-1
v_gene: TRBV5-1
d_gene: TRBD1
abundance: .
CDR3nt: TGCGCCAGCAGCTGGGACGCAGGGGGTTACACTGAAGCTTTCTTT
CDR3aa: CASSWDAGGYTEAFF

j_gene: TRBJ2-2
v_gene: TRBV11-3
d_gene: .
abundance: .
CDR3nt: TGTGCCAGCAGCTTAGAACTAACCACCGGGGAGCTGTTTTTT
CDR3aa: CASSLELTTGELFF

j_gene: TRBJ1-1
v_gene: TRBV5-1
d_gene: .
abundance: .
CDR3nt: TGCGCCAGCAGCCTTACTCCGAACACTGAAGCTTTCTTT
CDR3aa: CASSLTPNTEAFF

j_gene: TRBJ1-1
v_gene: TRBV29-1
d_gene: TRBD1
abundance: .
CDR3nt: TGCAGCGTTTACCCGGGACAGGGGGCTGATGAAGCTTTCTTT
CDR3aa: CSVYPGQGADEAFF

j_gene: TRBJ1-5
v_gene: TRBV5-1
d_gene: .
abundance: .
CDR3nt: TGCGCCAGCAGCTTGGGAGATAACAGGCAGCCCCAGCATTTT
CDR3aa: CASSLGDNRQPQHF

j_gene: TRBJ1-4
v_gene: TRBV19
d_gene: TRBD1
abundance: .
CDR3nt: TGTGCCAGTAGTGCCCAACAGGGGCGCAATGAAAAACTGTTTTTT
CDR3aa: CASSAQQGRNEKLFF

j_gene: TRBJ1-2
v_gene: TRBV28
d_gene: .
abundance: .
CDR3nt: TGTGCCAGCAGTTTAAGCCAGGGGAGAATAGGGGGCTACACCTTC
CDR3aa: CASSLSQGRIGGYTF

j_gene: TRBJ1-5
v_gene: TRBV4-1
d_gene: .
abundance: .
CDR3nt: TGCGCCAGCAGTCGATCGGTCGTACAGCCCCAGCATTTT
CDR3aa: CASSRSVVQPQHF

j_gene: TRBJ1-1
v_gene: TRBV5-1
d_gene: .
abundance: .
CDR3nt: TGCGCCAGCAGCTACATCGCAGAGAACACTGAAGCTTTCTTT
CDR3aa: CASSYIAENTEAFF

j_gene: TRBJ2-5
v_gene: TRBV5-5
d_gene: TRBD1
abundance: .
CDR3nt: TGTGCCAGCAGTATGGGACAGTTACAAGAGACCCAGTACTTC
CDR3aa: CASSMGQLQETQYF

j_gene: TRBJ2-1
v_gene: TRBV4-2
d_gene: TRBD2
abundance: .
CDR3nt: TGTGCCAGCAGCCAAGTACACCAAGCGGGGGGATACAATGAGCAGTTCTTC
CDR3aa: CASSQVHQAGGYNEQFF

j_gene: TRBJ2-2
v_gene: TRBV7-9
d_gene: .
abundance: .
CDR3nt: TGTGCCAGCAGCGTCGACAAGAACACCGGGGAGCTGTTTTTT
CDR3aa: CASSVDKNTGELFF

j_gene: TRBJ1-6
v_gene: TRBV5-1
d_gene: TRBD1
abundance: .
CDR3nt: TGCGCCAGTGGACAGGGAGGAGATTCACCCCTCCACTTT
CDR3aa: CASGQGGDSPLHF

j_gene: TRBJ1-3
v_gene: TRBV9
d_gene: .
abundance: .
CDR3nt: TGTGCCAGCAGCACCGGACAGTCTGGAAACACCATATATTTT
CDR3aa: CASSTGQSGNTIYF

j_gene: TRBJ2-2
v_gene: TRBV7-2
d_gene: TRBD2
abundance: .
CDR3nt: TGTGCCAGCAAACCGGGACTAGCGCGCACCGGGGAGCTGTTTTTT
CDR3aa: CASKPGLARTGELFF

j_gene: TRBJ2-1
v_gene: TRBV3-1/TRBV3-2
d_gene: TRBD2
abundance: once
CDR3nt: TGTGCCAGCAGCCTTACTAGCGGGGGGGCCGTTGAGCAGTTCTTC
CDR3aa: CASSLTSGGAVEQFF

j_gene: TRBJ2-7
v_gene: TRBV6-2/TRBV6-3
d_gene: TRBD1
abundance: .
CDR3nt: TGTGCCAGCAGTACCCGGGACAGGGGGCTCTACGAGCAGTACTTC
CDR3aa: CASSTRDRGLYEQYF

j_gene: TRBJ1-3
v_gene: TRBV12-5
d_gene: TRBD1
abundance: .
CDR3nt: TGTGCTAGTGGTCAAGGGGGCGGGAACACCATATATTTT
CDR3aa: CASGQGGGNTIYF

j_gene: TRBJ2-1
v_gene: TRBV19
d_gene: .
abundance: .
CDR3nt: TGTGCCAGTAGTATCAACATTTACAATGAGCAGTTCTTC
CDR3aa: CASSINIYNEQFF

j_gene: TRBJ1-1
v_gene: TRBV6-2/TRBV6-3
d_gene: .
abundance: few
CDR3nt: TGTGCCAGCAGTTTCACAGGGTTTTATTTGAACACTGAAGCTTTCTTT
CDR3aa: CASSFTGFYLNTEAFF

j_gene: TRBJ2-3
v_gene: TRBV28
d_gene: TRBD2
abundance: .
CDR3nt: TGTGCCAGCAGTTCCGGGGGGTTGGGAGATACGCAGTATTTT
CDR3aa: CASSSGGLGDTQYF